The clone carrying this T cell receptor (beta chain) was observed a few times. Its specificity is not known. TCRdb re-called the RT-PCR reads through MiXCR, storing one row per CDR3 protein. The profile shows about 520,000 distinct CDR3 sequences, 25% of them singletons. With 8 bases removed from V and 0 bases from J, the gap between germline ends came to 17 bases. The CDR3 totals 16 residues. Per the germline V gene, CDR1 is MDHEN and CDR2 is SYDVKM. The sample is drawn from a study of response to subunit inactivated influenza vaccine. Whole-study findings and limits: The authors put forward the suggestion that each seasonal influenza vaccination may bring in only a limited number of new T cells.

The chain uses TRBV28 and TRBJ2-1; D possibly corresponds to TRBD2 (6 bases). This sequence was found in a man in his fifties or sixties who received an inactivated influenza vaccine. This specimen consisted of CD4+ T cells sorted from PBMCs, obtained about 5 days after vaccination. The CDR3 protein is CASGGTLADSYNEQFF. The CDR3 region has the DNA TGTGCCAGCGGCGGGACGTTAGCCGACTCCTACAATGAGCAGTTCTTC.